This T cell receptor (beta chain) was sequenced during a study of siplizumab effects on memory and regulatory T cells. The V segment lost 6 bases and the J segment 4 bases; nucleotides outside the gene matches: 7. The CDR3 is 15 residues long. Per the germline V gene, CDR1 is SNHLY and CDR2 is FYNNEI. Profiled with immunoSEQ multiplex PCR; TCRdb holds only in-frame clones, not every one. The table lists 87,000 or so clones, approximately 95% of them singletons. Sequencing was performed on non-Treg CD4+ T cells sorted from blood. The receptor was derived from a human donor in good health. V and J are TRBV2 and TRBJ1-4; 8 nucleotides align to TRBD1. The CDR3 loop is CASRETGVGNEKLFF. Written as DNA, the CDR3 is TGTGCCAGCAGAGAGACAGGGGTGGGTAATGAAAAACTGTTTTTT.